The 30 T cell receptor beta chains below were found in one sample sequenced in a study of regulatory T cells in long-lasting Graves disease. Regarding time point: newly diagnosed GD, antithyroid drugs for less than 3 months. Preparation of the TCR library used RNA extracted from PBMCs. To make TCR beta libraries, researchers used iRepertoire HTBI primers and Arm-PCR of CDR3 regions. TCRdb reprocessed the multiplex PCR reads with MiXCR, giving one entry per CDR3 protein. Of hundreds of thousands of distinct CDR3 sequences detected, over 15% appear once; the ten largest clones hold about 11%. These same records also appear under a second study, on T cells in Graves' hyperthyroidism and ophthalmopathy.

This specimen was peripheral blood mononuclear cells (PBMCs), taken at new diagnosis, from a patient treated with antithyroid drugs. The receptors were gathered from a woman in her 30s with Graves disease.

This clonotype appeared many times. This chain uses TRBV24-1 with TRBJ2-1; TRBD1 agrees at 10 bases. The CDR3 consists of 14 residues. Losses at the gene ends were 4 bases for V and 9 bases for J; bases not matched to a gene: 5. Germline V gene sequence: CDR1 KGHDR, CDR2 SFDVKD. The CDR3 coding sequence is TGTGCCACCAGTGACACGGACAGGGGGGTTGAGCAGTTCTTC. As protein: CATSDTDRGVEQFF.

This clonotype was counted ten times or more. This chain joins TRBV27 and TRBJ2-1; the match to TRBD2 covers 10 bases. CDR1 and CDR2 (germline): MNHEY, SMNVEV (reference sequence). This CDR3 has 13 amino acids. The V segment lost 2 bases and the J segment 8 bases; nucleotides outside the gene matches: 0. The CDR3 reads CASSLLAGDEQFF. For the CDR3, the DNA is TGTGCCAGCAGTTTACTAGCGGGGGATGAGCAGTTCTTC.

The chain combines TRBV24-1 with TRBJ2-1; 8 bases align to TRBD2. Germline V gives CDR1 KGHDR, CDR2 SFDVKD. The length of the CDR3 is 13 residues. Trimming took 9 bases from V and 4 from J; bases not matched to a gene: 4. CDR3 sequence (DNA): TGTGCCACCCAGCGGGAGCAATACAATGAGCAGTTCTTC. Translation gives CATQREQYNEQFF.

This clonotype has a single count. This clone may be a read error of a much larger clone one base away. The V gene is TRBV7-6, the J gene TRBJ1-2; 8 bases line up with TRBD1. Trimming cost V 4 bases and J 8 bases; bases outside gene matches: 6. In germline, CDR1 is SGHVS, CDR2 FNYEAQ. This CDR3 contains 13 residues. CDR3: CASSSGQGTGYTF. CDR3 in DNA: TGTGCCAGCAGCTCAGGACAGGGTACAGGCTACACCTTC. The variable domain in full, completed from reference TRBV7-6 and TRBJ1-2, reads GAGVSQSPRYKVTKRGQDVALRCDPISGHVSLYWYRQALGQGPEFLTYFNYEAQQDKSGLPNDRFSAERPEGSISTLTIQRTEQRDSAMYRCASSSGQGTGYTFGSGTRLTVV.

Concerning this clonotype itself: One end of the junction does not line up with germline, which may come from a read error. The CDR3 spells CASSRRESRLDF. The CDR3 bases are TGTGCCAGCAGTCGACGGGAGTCCAGGCTAGATTTT. This chain connects TRBV6-2 or TRBV6-3 to TRBJ2-3; D might be TRBD2 (6 bases). The CDR3 is made up of 12 amino acids. Germline values: CDR1 MNHEY, CDR2 SVGEGT.

CDR3 region: CSARQQPGNTIYF. The CDR3 region has the DNA TGCAGTGCTAGACAACAGCCCGGAAACACCATATATTTT. This rearrangement joins TRBV20-1 to TRBJ1-3; D is ambiguous. The length of the CDR3 is 13 residues. V was clipped by 2 bases and J by 4 bases, with 9 bases between them. CDR1 is DFQATT and CDR2 is SNEGSKA in the germline V gene (reference sequence).

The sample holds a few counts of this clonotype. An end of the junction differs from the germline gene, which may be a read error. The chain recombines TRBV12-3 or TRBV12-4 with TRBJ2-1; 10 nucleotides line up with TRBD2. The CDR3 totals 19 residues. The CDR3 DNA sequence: TGTGCCAGCAGTTTAGCCGCCTACCTCGGGACTAGCGTGCTGAATGAGCGGTTCTTC. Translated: CASSLAAYLGTSVLNERFF.

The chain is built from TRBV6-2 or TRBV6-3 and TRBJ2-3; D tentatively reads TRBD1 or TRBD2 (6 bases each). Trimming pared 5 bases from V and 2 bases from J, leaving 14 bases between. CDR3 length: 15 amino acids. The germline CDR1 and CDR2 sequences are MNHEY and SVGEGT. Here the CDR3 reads CASSGGWGLTDTQYF. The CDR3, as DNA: TGTGCCAGCAGTGGGGGGTGGGGGCTCACAGATACGCAGTATTTT.

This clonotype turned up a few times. CDR3 bases: TGTGCCAGCAGTTTGACAGGGGGTGAATACGAGCAGTACTTC. This translates into CASSLTGGEYEQYF. This chain uses TRBV27 with TRBJ2-7; the match to TRBD1 covers 9 bases. Trimming removed 3 bases from V and 4 bases from J; junction bases left unmatched: 4. The CDR3 covers 14 residues. The germline V gene has CDR1 MNHEY and CDR2 SMNVEV (reference sequence).

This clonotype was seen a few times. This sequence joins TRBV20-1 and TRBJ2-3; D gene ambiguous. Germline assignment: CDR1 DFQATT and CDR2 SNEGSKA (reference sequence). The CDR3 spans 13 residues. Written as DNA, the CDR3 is TGCAGCCCTTTGGGTGCTCGGGCAGATACGCAGTATTTT. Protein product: CSPLGARADTQYF.

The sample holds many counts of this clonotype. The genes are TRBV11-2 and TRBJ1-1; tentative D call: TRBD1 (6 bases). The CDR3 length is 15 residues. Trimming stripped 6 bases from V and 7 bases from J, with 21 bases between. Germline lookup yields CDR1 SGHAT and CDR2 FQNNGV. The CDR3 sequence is CASSHFGQGSHEAFF. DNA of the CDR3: TGTGCCAGCAGTCATTTCGGGCAGGGGAGCCATGAAGCTTTCTTT. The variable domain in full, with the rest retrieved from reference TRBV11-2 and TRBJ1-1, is EAGVAQSPRYKIIEKRQSVAFWCNPISGHATLYWYQQILGQGPKLLIQFQNNGVVDDSQLPKDRFSAERLKGVDSTLKIQPAKLEDSAVYLCASSHFGQGSHEAFFGQGTRLTVV.

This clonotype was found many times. The CDR3 sequence is CASSPRDEPPHYGYTF. CDR3 DNA sequence: TGTGCCAGCTCACCAAGGGACGAACCTCCTCACTATGGCTACACCTTC. The chain links TRBV18 to TRBJ1-2; weak D call: TRBD1 (5 bases). Trimming pared 2 bases from V and 3 bases from J, leaving 16 bases between. The CDR3 is 16 residues long. Germline CDR1 and CDR2: KGHSH and LQKENI.

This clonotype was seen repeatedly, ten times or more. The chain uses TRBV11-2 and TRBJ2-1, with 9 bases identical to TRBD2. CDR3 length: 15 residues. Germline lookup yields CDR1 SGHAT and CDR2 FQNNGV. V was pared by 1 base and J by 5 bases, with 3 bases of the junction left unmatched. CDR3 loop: CASSLGTSDNNEQFF. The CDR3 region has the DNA TGTGCCAGCAGCTTAGGGACTAGCGATAACAATGAGCAGTTCTTC.

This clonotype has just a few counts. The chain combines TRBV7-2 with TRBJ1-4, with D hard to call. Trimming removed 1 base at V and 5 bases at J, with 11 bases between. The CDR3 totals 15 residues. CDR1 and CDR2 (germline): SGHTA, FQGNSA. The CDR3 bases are TGTGCCAGCAGCTTAGGCAGGCCCCCAAATGAAAAACTGTTTTTT. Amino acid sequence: CASSLGRPPNEKLFF.

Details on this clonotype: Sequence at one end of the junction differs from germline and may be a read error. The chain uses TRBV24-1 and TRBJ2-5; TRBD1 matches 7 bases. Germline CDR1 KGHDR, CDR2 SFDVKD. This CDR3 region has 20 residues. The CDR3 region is CAASATQGMVARGVQETQYF. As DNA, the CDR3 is TGTGCCGCCAGTGCCACACAGGGGATGGTGGCTCGCGGCGTCCAAGAGACCCAGTACTTC.

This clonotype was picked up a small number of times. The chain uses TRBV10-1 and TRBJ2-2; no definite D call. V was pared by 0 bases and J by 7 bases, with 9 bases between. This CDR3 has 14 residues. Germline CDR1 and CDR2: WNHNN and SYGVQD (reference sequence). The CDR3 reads CASSESHWSGELFF. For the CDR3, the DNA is TGCGCCAGCAGTGAGTCTCACTGGAGCGGGGAGCTGTTTTTT.

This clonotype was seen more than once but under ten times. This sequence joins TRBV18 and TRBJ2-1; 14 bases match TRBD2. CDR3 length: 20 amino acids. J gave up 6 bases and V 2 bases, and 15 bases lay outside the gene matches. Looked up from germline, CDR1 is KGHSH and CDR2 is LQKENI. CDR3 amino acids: CASSPELRGLAGEIRNEQFF. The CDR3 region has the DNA TGTGCCAGCTCACCAGAATTACGGGGACTAGCGGGAGAGATTCGCAATGAGCAGTTCTTC.

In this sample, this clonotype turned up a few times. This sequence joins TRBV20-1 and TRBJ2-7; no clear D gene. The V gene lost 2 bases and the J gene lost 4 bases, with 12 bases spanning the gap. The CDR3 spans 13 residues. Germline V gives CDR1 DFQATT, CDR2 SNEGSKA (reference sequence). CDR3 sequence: CSARLRKVYEQYF. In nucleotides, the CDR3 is TGCAGTGCTAGACTGCGCAAGGTTTACGAGCAGTACTTC.

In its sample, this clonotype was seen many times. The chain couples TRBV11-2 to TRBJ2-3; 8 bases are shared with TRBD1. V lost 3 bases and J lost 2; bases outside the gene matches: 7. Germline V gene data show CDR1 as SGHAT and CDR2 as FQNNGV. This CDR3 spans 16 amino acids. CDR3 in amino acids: CASSFPGQVITDTQYF. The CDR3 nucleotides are TGTGCCAGCAGCTTCCCGGGACAGGTGATCACAGATACGCAGTATTTT.

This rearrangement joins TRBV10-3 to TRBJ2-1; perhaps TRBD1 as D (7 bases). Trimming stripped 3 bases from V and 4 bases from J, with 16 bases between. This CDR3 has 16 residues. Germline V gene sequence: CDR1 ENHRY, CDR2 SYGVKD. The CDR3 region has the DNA TGTGCCATCAGTGATCTTGCGCGGGACAGTTACAATGAGCAGTTCTTC. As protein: CAISDLARDSYNEQFF.

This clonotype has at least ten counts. DNA of the CDR3: TGTGCCATCAGTGAAATGGCTAGCGGGAACTCCTACGAGCAGTACTTC. Residues: CAISEMASGNSYEQYF. The J gene is TRBJ2-7, the V gene TRBV10-3; 9 nucleotides agree with TRBD2. The germline V gene encodes CDR1 ENHRY and CDR2 SYGVKD. There are 16 residues in the CDR3. Unmatched junction bases numbered 6, after V lost 3 bases and J lost 0 bases.

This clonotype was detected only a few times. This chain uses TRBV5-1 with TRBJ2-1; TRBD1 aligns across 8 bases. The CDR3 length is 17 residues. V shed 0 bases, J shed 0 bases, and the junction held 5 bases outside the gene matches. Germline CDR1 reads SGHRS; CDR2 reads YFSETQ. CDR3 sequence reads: CASSLGTGLSSYNEQFF. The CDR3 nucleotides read TGCGCCAGCAGCTTGGGGACAGGGCTTAGCTCCTACAATGAGCAGTTCTTC.

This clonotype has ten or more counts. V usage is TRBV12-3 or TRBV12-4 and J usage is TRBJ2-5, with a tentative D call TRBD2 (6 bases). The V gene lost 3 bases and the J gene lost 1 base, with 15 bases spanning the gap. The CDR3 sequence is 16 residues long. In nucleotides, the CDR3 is TGTGCCAGCAGTTTGGGCCCTCCGGGGGTCCAAGAGACCCAGTACTTC. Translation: CASSLGPPGVQETQYF.

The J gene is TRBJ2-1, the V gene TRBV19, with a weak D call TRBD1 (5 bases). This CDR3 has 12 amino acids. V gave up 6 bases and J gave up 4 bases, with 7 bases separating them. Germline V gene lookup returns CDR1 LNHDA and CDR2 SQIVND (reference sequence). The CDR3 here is CASRTEYNEQFF. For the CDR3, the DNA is TGTGCCAGTAGGACAGAGTACAATGAGCAGTTCTTC.

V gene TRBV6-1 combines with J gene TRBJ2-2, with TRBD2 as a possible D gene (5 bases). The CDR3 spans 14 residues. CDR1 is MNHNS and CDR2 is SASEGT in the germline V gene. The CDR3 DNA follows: TGTGCAGTACTGAGACTACTGGGGACCGGGGAGCTGTTTTTT. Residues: CAVLRLLGTGELFF.

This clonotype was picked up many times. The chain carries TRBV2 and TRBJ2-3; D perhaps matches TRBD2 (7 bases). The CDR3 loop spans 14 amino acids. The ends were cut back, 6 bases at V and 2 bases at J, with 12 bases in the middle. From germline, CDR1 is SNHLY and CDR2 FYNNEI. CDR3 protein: CASRRGTNTDTQYF. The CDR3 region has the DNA TGTGCCAGCAGGAGGGGGACTAACACAGATACGCAGTATTTT.

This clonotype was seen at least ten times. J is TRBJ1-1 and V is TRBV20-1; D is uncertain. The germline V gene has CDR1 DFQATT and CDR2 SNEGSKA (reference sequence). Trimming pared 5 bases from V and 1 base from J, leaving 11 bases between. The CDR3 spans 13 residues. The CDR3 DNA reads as TGCAGTGCTGATAACAGTGGGAACACTGAAGCTTTCTTT. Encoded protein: CSADNSGNTEAFF.

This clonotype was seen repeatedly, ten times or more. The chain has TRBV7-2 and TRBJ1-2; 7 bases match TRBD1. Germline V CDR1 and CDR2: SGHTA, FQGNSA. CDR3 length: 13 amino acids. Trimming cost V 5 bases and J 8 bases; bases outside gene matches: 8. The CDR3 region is CASSPTGSHGYTF. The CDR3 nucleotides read TGTGCCAGCAGCCCGACAGGGTCGCACGGCTACACCTTC.

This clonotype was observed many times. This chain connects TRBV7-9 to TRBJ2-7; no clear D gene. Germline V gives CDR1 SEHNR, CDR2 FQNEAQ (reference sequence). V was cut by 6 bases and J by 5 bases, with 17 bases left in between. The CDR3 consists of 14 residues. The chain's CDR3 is CASSFPGRPHEQYF. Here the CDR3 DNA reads TGTGCCAGCAGTTTCCCGGGCCGTCCCCACGAGCAGTACTTC.

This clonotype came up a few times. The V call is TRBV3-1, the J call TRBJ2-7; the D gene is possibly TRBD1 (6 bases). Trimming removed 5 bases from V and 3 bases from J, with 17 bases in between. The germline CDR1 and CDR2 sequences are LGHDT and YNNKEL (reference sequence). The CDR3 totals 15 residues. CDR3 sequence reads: CASSLGGTQVYEQYF. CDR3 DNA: TGTGCCAGCAGCTTAGGTGGGACACAAGTCTACGAGCAGTACTTC.